These 18 T cell receptor beta chains came from one sample sequenced in a study of T cells after yellow fever vaccination. Each CDR3 protein is one row after TCRdb ran MiXCR on the 5' RACE reads. There are 250,000 to 350,000 distinct CDR3 sequences in the sample; over 3.5% occur only once, and around 19% lies in the top ten. The sequenced sample was PBMCs, obtained 15 days after the yellow fever booster vaccination. All receptors come from a man aged 18 to 30 who received the YFV17D yellow fever vaccine.

Ten or more counts support this clonotype. V gene TRBV7-2 combines with J gene TRBJ2-5, with 16 bases aligning to TRBD2. CDR1 and CDR2 from the germline V gene are SGHTA and FQGNSA. The ends lost 5 bases at V and 9 bases at J; junction bases unmatched: 6. The CDR3 runs 15 residues. The CDR3 protein is CASSQGLAGGNPQYF. The DNA of the CDR3 is TGTGCCAGCAGCCAGGGACTAGCGGGGGGGAATCCCCAGTACTTC. Full variable domain (rest looked up from reference TRBV7-2 and TRBJ2-5): GAGVSQSPSNKVTEKGKDVELRCDPISGHTALYWYRQSLGQGLEFLIYFQGNSAPDKSGLPSDRFSAERTGGSVSTLTIQRTQQEDSAVYLCASSQGLAGGNPQYFGPGTRLLVL.

This clonotype was detected many times. The gene calls are TRBV9 and TRBJ1-1, with D maybe TRBD1 (5 bases). Germline V CDR1 and CDR2: SGDLS, YYNGEE. The CDR3 spans 13 residues. Trimming pared 2 bases from V and 4 bases from J, leaving 9 bases between. CDR3 region: CASSVGGSTEAFF. For the CDR3, the DNA is TGTGCCAGCAGCGTCGGGGGGAGCACTGAAGCTTTCTTT. Filled out from reference TRBV9 and TRBJ1-1, the complete variable domain reads DSGVTQTPKHLITATGQRVTLRCSPRSGDLSVYWYQQSLDQGLQFLIQYYNGEERAKGNILERFSAQQFPDLHSELNLSSLELGDSALYFCASSVGGSTEAFFGQGTRLTVV.

This clonotype came up many times. The J gene is TRBJ2-5, the V gene TRBV11-2; 10 bases map to TRBD2. Germline trimming cut 0 bases from V and 7 bases from J; bases unmatched to any gene: 17. Germline loops: CDR1 SGHAT, CDR2 FQNNGV. The CDR3 consists of 19 residues. The chain's CDR3 is CASSLDGASGGPVERTQYF. The CDR3 nucleotides read TGTGCCAGCAGCTTAGACGGGGCTAGCGGGGGCCCTGTAGAGAGGACCCAGTACTTC.

The sample holds a few counts of this clonotype. The genes are TRBV7-9 and TRBJ2-7, with D possibly TRBD2 on 5 matching bases. The germline gives CDR1 SEHNR, CDR2 FQNEAQ (reference sequence). V was trimmed by 5 bases and J by 2 bases, leaving 16 bases between them. The CDR3 runs to 15 residues. For the CDR3, the DNA is TGTGCCAGCAGCCCCCCCCCCCGGGGTGCCTACGAGCAGTACTTC. Its translation is CASSPPPRGAYEQYF.

There are many counts of this clonotype. This chain connects TRBV3-1 to TRBJ2-2; D might be TRBD1 (5 bases). Trimming took 4 bases from V and 0 from J, leaving 9 bases between them. The CDR3 has 15 residues. Germline CDR1 LGHDT, CDR2 YNNKEL (reference sequence). DNA for the CDR3: TGTGCCAGCAGCCTGTGGACAACGAACACCGGGGAGCTGTTTTTT. Translating gives CASSLWTTNTGELFF.

This clonotype was detected many times. The chain is built from TRBV5-1 and TRBJ2-5, with no clear D. Germline lookup yields CDR1 SGHRS and CDR2 YFSETQ. The CDR3 sequence is 13 residues long. The V gene lost 3 bases and the J gene lost 7 bases, with 13 bases spanning the gap. CDR3 sequence reads: CASSSEQLGTQYF. The CDR3 coding sequence is TGCGCCAGCAGCTCGGAACAACTTGGGACCCAGTACTTC.

This clonotype was counted ten times or more. The genes are TRBV7-9 and TRBJ2-5, with D perhaps given as TRBD1 or TRBD2 (6 bases each). Germline lookup yields CDR1 SEHNR and CDR2 FQNEAQ (reference sequence). Trimming shortened V by 5 bases and J by 5 bases, and 15 bases separated the two germline ends. The CDR3 is 14 residues long. The CDR3 DNA is TGTGCCAGCAGCGGCCTTCGGAGGGGGGAGACCCAGTACTTC. This codes for CASSGLRRGETQYF.

Ten or more counts support this clonotype. The chain carries TRBV7-2 and TRBJ1-3; D unclear. This CDR3 region has 16 residues. The V end was cut by 6 bases, the J end by 0 bases, with 15 bases between. The germline V gene has CDR1 SGHTA and CDR2 FQGNSA. In DNA form, the CDR3 reads TGTGCCAGCAGTCGTAGCTGGGTTAGCTCTGGAAACACCATATATTTT. Its protein is CASSRSWVSSGNTIYF.

This clonotype was counted at least ten times. This chain links TRBV6-5 with TRBJ2-4, with D perhaps being TRBD1 or TRBD2 (7 bases each). The CDR3 totals 14 residues. V lost 5 bases to trimming and J lost 5 bases, with 13 bases between them. Germline values: CDR1 MNHEY, CDR2 SVGAGI. The CDR3 loop reads CASSQTGRENIQYF. The CDR3 DNA reads as TGTGCCAGCAGTCAGACAGGGAGGGAAAACATTCAGTACTTC.

This chain links TRBV6-2 or TRBV6-3 with TRBJ1-5; no firm D call. This CDR3 comprises 15 residues. Trimming left V 6 bases short and J 0 bases short, with 12 bases between. Germline CDR1 MNHEY, CDR2 SVGEGT. The CDR3 bases are TGTGCCAGCAGACCCCCGGGATATAGCAATCAGCCCCAGCATTTT. Amino acid sequence: CASRPPGYSNQPQHF.

The gene calls are TRBV7-9 and TRBJ2-3, with 9 nucleotides matching TRBD2. Trimming took 4 bases from V and 5 from J; bases not matched to a gene: 10. CDR3 length: 16 amino acids. Germline V gene data show CDR1 as SEHNR and CDR2 as FQNEAQ (reference sequence). CDR3 DNA: TGTGCCAGCAGCTCCCTAGGCAGCGGGGGGAGAGATACGCAGTATTTT. It codes for CASSSLGSGGRDTQYF.

The table lists this clonotype with many counts. The V and J genes are TRBV11-2 and TRBJ2-5; TRBD1 matches 12 bases. This CDR3 comprises 17 residues. Germline lookup yields CDR1 SGHAT and CDR2 FQNNGV. Germline trimming cut 0 bases from V and 4 bases from J; bases unmatched to any gene: 6. The CDR3 loop is CASSLDRDRGRAETQYF. The DNA for the CDR3 is TGTGCCAGCAGCTTAGATCGGGACAGGGGGCGCGCAGAGACCCAGTACTTC.

This clonotype was found many times. V gene TRBV2 combines with J gene TRBJ2-4; D assignment may be TRBD1 or TRBD2 (6 bases each). CDR1 and CDR2 from the germline V gene are SNHLY and FYNNEI. V lost 4 bases and J lost 0, with 16 bases in between. The CDR3 length is 17 residues. CDR3 DNA sequence: TGTGCCAGCAGTGTACTAGGGGGGATAATAGCCAAAAACATTCAGTACTTC. Protein: CASSVLGGIIAKNIQYF.

V is TRBV28 and J is TRBJ2-1; D is unclear. The CDR3 loop spans 12 amino acids. Trimming pared 7 bases from V and 2 bases from J, leaving 6 bases between. CDR1 is MDHEN and CDR2 is SYDVKM in the germline V gene. The CDR3 reads CASKGAYNEQFF. CDR3 bases: TGTGCCAGCAAGGGTGCCTACAATGAGCAGTTCTTC.

This clonotype turned up a few times. The rearrangement uses TRBV29-1 and TRBJ2-7; D is possibly TRBD2 (5 bases). CDR3 length: 10 amino acids. V lost 3 bases and J 7 bases, leaving 7 bases between the germline ends. Germline loops: CDR1 SQVTM, CDR2 ANQGSEA. The CDR3 loop is CSVDSGEQYF. CDR3 DNA: TGCAGCGTTGACTCGGGGGAGCAGTACTTC.

This clonotype was seen only a few times. V is TRBV29-1 and J is TRBJ1-1, with TRBD1 matching 9 bases. The CDR3 is made up of 14 amino acids. Trimming removed 6 bases from V and 9 bases from J; junction bases left unmatched: 14. Germline CDR1 reads SQVTM; CDR2 reads ANQGSEA. As DNA, the CDR3 is TGCAGCGTCGACAAGGGACAGGGCAAAGAAAAAGCTTTCTTT. This translates into CSVDKGQGKEKAFF.

This clonotype occurred many times. This chain links TRBV7-2 with TRBJ2-7; unclear D gene. The CDR3 covers 12 residues. The germline CDR1 and CDR2 sequences are SGHTA and FQGNSA. Trimming cost V 4 bases and J 3 bases, with 7 bases left between them. The CDR3 DNA reads as TGTGCCAGCAGCTCCTTTTACTACGAGCAGTACTTC. It specifies CASSSFYYEQYF.

In this sample, this clonotype turned up a few times. This chain uses TRBV6-5 with TRBJ1-2; D remains ambiguous. Germline CDR1 reads MNHEY; CDR2 reads SVGAGI. The germline V and J ends were trimmed by 0 bases and 7 bases, with 21 bases remaining between them. The CDR3 is 17 amino acids. CDR3 sequence (DNA): TGTGCCAGCAGTTACTCGAAGGCGACGGTGGAGCATTTTGGCTACACCTTC. Translated: CASSYSKATVEHFGYTF.